The clone carrying this T cell receptor (gamma chain) was seen ten or more times. Antigen unknown. TCRdb ran CATT on the multiplex PCR reads. The sample lists 5,100 or so gamma-chain clones, 7.9% occurring once. V lost 4 bases and J lost 3; bases outside the gene matches: 9. This CDR3 region has 14 residues. CDR1 is GITISATS, CDR2 ISYDGTV, per germline (reference sequence). These data are taken from a study of gamma delta lymphoproliferative disorders and STAT genes. Study-level background: The LymphoTrack Dx TCRG Assay amplified gamma chains from at least 50 ng of genomic DNA. The EuroClonality-NGS protocol was used to prepare delta libraries. Study findings and constraints: Most major patient clonotypes were shared with at least one healthy donor.

PBMCs from patients and controls supplied the genomic DNA for sequencing. Controls were healthy adult blood donors matched for age and sex. This TCR came from a human donor in good health. J is TRGJ1 or TRGJ2 and V is TRGV9. The J gene was missing in TCRdb and was found by matching the end of the DNA to germline. Sequenced: blood. CDR3 region: CALWEGLRYYKKLF. CDR3 bases: TGTGCCTTGTGGGAAGGGCTTCGTTATTATAAGAAACTCTTT.